This T cell receptor beta chain was identified during a study of T cells after yellow fever vaccination (dated by TCRdb to about 2019). For context, the study as a whole: The SMART-Seq v4 Ultra Low Input RNA kit was used to prepare libraries from fractions with low cell numbers. To follow T-cell clones before and after both primary and booster YFV17D yellow fever vaccination, bulk TCR alpha and beta repertoires underwent longitudinal sequencing. Two healthy male donors, one aged 18 to 29 and one aged 30 to 40 years, were included in the cohort. Blood was collected at multiple timepoints before and after primary and secondary immunization, and bulk PBMC replicates and cell subsets were isolated.

The treatment or condition label for this specimen denotes: live attenuated yellow fever vaccine strain. At each blood-draw timepoint, two biological replicates of bulk PBMCs were collected. A standard Ficoll-Paque protocol was used to isolate PBMCs from peripheral blood. TriZol was used to extract RNA from bulk PBMCs, CD4 and CD8 fractions, and dextramer-positive and dextramer-negative fractions. A distance of 26 bases separates the germline ends of V and J, which lose 3 bases and 9 bases respectively. Counted from cysteine to phenylalanine, this CDR3 has 17 amino acids. Here the CDR3 DNA is all that survives: 51 bases in frame from base 1. This clonotype was picked up a small number of times. No antigen is known for it. Nothing much larger sits one base from this clone, and base qualities are not available. TCR cDNA was synthesized by 5'RACE template switching, which introduced a universal primer site and unique molecular identifiers. Priming of cDNA synthesis was performed from both the TCR alpha and TCR beta constant segments. Library amplification used two PCR steps, and the second PCR step added sample barcodes and sequencing adapters. Sequencing of the libraries was done on either Illumina HiSeq 2500 (2x100 bp) or NovaSeq (2x150 bp). The published analysis was carried out like this. Reads were demultiplexed and collapsed into UMI consensus sequences with MIGEC, and V(D)J alignment was performed with MiXCR. Clonotypes responding to the vaccine were identified with edgeR on replicate PBMC samples, with the criteria of FDR below 0.01 and a log2 fold change above 5 up to day 15. Each bulk clonotype was labeled CD4 or CD8 based on which sequenced repertoire, CD4 or CD8, contained the clonotype at higher abundance. TCRdb's own reprocessing of the public reads used fastp at Q25 and MiXCR and kept productive beta chains. Every CDR3 protein is listed once, alongside the most common genes and DNA of its rows. None of the V and J calls come from the authors' own analysis; TCRdb made them. The sample includes a few hundred thousand distinct CDR3 sequences, with roughly a sixth observed a single time. Around 16% of the sample lies in the top ten.

General findings and caveats noted by the study authors: Most clones expanded after primary vaccination were re-detected after the booster (about 96% of CD4 and approximately 88% of CD8), suggesting broad memory maintenance. The secondary T-cell response was found to be weaker but faster than the primary response, with a peak reached on day 5 rather than on day 15. Computational filtering was required because FACS-sorted repertoires could contain abundant contaminating clonotypes from the bulk population. A small share of clonotypes occurred in both CD4 and CD8 compartments, likely arising from convergent recombination. The study included only a couple of donors, which limits how far the findings can be generalized.

The rearrangement combines TRBV12-3 or TRBV12-4 with TRBJ2-5; the D segment could be TRBD1, given 6 matching bases. The input for sequencing was PBMCs, taken 4 to 5 days after the first yellow fever vaccination. The sequence was collected from a man younger than 35 who received the YFV17D yellow fever vaccine. The sequenced DNA is TGTGCCAGCAGTTTTCTCGGGGCTACAGGGTACGATGAGGCCCAGTACTTC. Its protein is CASSFLGATGYDEAQYF.